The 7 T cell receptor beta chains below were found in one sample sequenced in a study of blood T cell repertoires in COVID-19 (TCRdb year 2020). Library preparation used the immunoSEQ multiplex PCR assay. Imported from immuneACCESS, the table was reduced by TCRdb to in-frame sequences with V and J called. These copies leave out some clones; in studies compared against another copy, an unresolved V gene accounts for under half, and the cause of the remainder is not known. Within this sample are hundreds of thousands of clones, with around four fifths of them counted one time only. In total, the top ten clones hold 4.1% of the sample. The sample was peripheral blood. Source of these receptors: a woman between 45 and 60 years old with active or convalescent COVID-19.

Here the CDR3 DNA reads TGTGCCAGCAGCAAGTCGCCGGGGGGGCCGAACACTGAAGCTTTCTTT. It is translated as CASSKSPGGPNTEAFF. The rearrangement uses TRBV21-1 and TRBJ1-1. TRBV21-1 is a recognized pseudogene. There are 16 residues in the CDR3.

CDR3 loop: CASASGRGTGQPQHF. The CDR3, as DNA: TGTGCCAGTGCCTCGGGCAGGGGGACGGGTCAGCCCCAGCATTTT. The chain couples TRBV19 to TRBJ1-5, with 7 bases that match TRBD1. This CDR3 has 15 residues. Germline-derived CDR1 and CDR2 are LNHDA and SQIVND (reference sequence). J was trimmed by 6 bases and V by 8 bases; bases with no gene match: 13.

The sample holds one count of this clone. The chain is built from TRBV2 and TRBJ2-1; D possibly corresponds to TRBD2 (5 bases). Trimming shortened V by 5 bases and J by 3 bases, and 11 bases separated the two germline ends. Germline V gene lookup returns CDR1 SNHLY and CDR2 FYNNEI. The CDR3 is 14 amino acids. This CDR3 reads CASSMDLIYNEQFF. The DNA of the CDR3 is TGTGCCAGCAGTATGGACTTGATCTACAATGAGCAGTTCTTC.

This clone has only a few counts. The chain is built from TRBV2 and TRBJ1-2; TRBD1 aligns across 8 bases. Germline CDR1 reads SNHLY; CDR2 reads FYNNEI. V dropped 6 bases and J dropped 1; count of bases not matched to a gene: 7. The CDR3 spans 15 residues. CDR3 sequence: CASRGTGGVNYGYTF. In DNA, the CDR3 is TGTGCCAGCAGGGGGACAGGAGGGGTTAACTATGGCTACACCTTC.

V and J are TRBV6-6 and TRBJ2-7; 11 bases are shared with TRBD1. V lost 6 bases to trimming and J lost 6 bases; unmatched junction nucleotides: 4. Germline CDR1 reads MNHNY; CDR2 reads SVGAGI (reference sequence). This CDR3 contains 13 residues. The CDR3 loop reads CASRPGQGGEQYF. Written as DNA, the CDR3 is TGTGCCAGCAGGCCGGGACAGGGGGGCGAGCAGTACTTC.

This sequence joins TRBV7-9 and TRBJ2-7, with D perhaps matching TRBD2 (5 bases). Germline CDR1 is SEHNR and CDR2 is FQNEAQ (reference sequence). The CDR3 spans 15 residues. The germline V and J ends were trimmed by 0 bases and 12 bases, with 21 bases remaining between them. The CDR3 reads CASSLAPEAGEQLYF. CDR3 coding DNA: TGTGCCAGCAGCTTAGCCCCGGAGGCCGGCGAGCAGTTGTACTTC.

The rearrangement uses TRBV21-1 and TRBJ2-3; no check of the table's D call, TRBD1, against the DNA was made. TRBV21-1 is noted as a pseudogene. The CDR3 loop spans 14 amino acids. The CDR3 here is CASSKKGNTDTQYF. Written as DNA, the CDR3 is TGTGCCAGCAGCAAGAAGGGGAACACAGATACGCAGTATTTT.